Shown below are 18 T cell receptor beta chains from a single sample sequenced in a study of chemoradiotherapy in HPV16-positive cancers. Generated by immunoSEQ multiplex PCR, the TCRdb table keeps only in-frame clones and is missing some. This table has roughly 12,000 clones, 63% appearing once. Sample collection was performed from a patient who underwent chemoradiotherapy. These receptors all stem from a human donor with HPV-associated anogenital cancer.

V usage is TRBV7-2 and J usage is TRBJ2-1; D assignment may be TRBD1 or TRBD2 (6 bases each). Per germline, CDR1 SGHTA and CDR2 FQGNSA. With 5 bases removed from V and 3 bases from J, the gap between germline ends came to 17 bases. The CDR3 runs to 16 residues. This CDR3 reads CASSRKTGANYNEQFF. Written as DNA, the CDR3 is TGTGCCAGCAGCAGGAAGACGGGGGCCAACTACAATGAGCAGTTCTTC.

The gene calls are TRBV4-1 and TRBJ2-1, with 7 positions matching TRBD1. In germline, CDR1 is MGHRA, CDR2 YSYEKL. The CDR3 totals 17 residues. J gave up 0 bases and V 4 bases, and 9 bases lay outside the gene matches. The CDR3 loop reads CASSRSGQSSSYNEQFF. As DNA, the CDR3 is TGCGCCAGCAGCCGTTCGGGACAGTCCAGCTCCTACAATGAGCAGTTCTTC.

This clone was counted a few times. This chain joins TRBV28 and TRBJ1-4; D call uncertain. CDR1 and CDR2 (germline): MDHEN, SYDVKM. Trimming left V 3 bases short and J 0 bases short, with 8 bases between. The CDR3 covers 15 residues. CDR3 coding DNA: TGTGCCAGCAGTTTGTCGGGAACAACTAATGAAAAACTGTTTTTT. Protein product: CASSLSGTTNEKLFF.

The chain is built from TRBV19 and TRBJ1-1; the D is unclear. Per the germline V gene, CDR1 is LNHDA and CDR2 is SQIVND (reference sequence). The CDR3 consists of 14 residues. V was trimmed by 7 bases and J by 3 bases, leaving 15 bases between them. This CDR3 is CASKPGPLHTEAFF. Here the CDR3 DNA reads TGTGCCAGTAAACCCGGACCGCTTCACACTGAAGCTTTCTTT.

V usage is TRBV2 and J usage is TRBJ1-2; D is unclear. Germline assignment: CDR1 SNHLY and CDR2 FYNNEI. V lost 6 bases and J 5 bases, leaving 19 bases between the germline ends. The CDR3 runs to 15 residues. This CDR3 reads CASRYQRAERYGYTF. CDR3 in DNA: TGTGCCAGCAGATATCAGAGGGCAGAACGGTATGGCTACACCTTC.

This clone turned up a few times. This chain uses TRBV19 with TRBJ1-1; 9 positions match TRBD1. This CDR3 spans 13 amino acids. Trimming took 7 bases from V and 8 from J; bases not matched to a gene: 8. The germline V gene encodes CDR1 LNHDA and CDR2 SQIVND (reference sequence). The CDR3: CASTWTGVREAFF. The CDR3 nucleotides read TGTGCCAGTACTTGGACAGGGGTTCGGGAAGCTTTCTTT.

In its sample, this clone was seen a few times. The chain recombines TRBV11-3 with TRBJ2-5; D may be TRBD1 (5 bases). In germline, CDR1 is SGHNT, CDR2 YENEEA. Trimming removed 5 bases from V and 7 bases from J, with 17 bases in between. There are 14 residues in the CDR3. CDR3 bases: TGTGCCAGCAGCCTCGAGGCAGGGTATGGGACCCAGTACTTC. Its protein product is CASSLEAGYGTQYF.

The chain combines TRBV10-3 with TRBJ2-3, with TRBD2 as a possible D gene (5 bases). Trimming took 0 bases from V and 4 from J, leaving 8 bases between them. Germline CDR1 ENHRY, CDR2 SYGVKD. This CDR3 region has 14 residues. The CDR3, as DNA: TGTGCCATCAGTGAGTCTTCGGGGTCAGATACGCAGTATTTT. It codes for CAISESSGSDTQYF.

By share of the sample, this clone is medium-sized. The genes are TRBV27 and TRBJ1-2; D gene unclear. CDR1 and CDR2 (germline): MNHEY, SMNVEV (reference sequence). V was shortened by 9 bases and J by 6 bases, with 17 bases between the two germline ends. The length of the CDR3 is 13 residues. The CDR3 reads CASKFTAADGYTF. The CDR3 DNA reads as TGTGCCAGTAAATTCACAGCGGCGGATGGCTACACCTTC.

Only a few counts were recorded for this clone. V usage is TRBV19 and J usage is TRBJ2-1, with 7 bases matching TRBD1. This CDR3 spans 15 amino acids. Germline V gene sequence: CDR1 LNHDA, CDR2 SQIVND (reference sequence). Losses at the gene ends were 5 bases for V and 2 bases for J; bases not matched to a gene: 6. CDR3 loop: CASSADRAAYNEQFF. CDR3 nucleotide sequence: TGTGCCAGTAGTGCTGACAGGGCAGCCTACAATGAGCAGTTCTTC.

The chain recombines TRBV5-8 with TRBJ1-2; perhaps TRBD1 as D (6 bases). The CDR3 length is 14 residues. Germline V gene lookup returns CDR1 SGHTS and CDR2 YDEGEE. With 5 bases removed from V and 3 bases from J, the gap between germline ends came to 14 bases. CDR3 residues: CASRTTGGDYGYTF. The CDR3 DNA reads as TGTGCCAGCAGGACAACGGGGGGCGACTATGGCTACACCTTC.

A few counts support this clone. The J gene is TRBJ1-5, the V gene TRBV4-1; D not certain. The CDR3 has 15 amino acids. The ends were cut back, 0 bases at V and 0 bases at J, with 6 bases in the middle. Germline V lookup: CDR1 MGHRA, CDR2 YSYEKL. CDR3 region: CASSQDRVSNQPQHF. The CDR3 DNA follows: TGCGCCAGCAGCCAAGACCGGGTTAGCAATCAGCCCCAGCATTTT.

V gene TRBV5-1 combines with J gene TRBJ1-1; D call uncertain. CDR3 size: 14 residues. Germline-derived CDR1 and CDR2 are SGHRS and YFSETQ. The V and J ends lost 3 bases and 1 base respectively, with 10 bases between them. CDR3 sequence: CASSYLAGNTEAFF. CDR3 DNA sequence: TGCGCCAGCAGCTACCTCGCAGGGAACACTGAAGCTTTCTTT.

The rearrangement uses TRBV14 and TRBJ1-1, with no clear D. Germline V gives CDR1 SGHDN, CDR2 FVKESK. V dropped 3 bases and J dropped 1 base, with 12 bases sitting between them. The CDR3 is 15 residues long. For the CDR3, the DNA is TGTGCCAGCAGCCACATGGGAAAATCGAACACTGAAGCTTTCTTT. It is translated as CASSHMGKSNTEAFF.

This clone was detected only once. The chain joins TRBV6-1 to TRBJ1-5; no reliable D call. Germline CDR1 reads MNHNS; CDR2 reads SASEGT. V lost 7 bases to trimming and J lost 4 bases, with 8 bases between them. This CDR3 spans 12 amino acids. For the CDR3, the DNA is TGTGCCAGCACTGAGACGAATCAGCCCCAGCATTTT. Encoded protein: CASTETNQPQHF.

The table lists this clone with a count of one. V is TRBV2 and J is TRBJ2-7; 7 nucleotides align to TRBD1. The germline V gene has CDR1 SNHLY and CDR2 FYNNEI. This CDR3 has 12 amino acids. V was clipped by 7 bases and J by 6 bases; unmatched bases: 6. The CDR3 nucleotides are TGTGCCAGCACCGACAGGGTCGGCGAGCAGTACTTC. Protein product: CASTDRVGEQYF.

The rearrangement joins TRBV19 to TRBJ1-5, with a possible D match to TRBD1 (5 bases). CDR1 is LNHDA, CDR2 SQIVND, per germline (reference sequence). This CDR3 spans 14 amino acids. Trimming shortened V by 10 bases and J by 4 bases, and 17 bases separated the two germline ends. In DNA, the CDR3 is TGTGCCACTACGGGGGGGTATGGTAATCAGCCCCAGCATTTT. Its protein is CATTGGYGNQPQHF.

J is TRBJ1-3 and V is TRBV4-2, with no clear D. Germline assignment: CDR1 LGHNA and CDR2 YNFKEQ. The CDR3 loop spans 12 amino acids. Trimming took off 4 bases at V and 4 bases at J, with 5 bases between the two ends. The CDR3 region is CASSPGGNTIYF. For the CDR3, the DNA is TGTGCCAGCAGCCCGGGGGGAAACACCATATATTTT.